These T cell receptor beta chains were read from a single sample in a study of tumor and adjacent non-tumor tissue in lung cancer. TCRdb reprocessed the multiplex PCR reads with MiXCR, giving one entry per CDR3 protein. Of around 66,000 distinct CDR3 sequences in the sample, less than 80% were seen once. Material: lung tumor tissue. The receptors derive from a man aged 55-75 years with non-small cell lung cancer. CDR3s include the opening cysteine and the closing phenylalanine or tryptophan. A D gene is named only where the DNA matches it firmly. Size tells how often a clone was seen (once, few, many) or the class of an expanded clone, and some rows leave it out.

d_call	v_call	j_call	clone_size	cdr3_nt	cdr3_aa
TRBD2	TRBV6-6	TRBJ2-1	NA	TGTGCCAGCAGTTCTCACGCGGGGGGATACTACAACGAGCACTTCTTC	CASSSHAGGYYNEHFF
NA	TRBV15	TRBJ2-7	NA	TGTGCCATCAGCAGGGGACAAAGCTACGAGCAGTACTTC	CAISRGQSYEQYF
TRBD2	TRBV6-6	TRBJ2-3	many	TGTGCCAGCAGTTCCACGTCTAGCGGGCGCGGGGATACGCAGTATTTT	CASSSTSSGRGDTQYF
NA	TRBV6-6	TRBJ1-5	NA	TGTGCCAGTAGTTCCCCGGGGGACCTGCCCCAGCATTTT	CASSSPGDLPQHF
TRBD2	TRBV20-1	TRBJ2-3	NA	TGCAATACCCCTCTCGCGGGAGGCCCCCCTAGCATAGATACGCAGTATTTT	CNTPLAGGPPSIDTQYF
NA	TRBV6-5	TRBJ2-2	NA	TGTGCCAGCCCGGGCTTGTTGAACACCGGGGAGCTGTTTTTT	CASPGLLNTGELFF
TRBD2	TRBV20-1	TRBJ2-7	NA	TGCAGTGCTGCAAGGACTAGTGGGGACTACGGGCAGTACTTC	CSAARTSGDYGQYF
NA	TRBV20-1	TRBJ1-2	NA	TGCAGTGCTCGTATAGTTGGGGGAGGCGGCTATACCTTC	CSARIVGGGGYTF
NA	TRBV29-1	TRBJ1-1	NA	TGCAGCGTTGTATCGGGGAACGTTGAAGCTTTCTTT	CSVVSGNVEAFF
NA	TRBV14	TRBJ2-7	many	TGTGCCAGCAGCCAAAGGTACGGGGCAAACGAGCAGTACTTC	CASSQRYGANEQYF
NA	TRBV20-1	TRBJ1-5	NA	TGCGGTGCTAAAGAGTCGGCCTTAAATCAGCCCCAGCATTTT	CGAKESALNQPQHF
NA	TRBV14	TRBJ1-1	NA	TGTGTCAGCAGCCAAGACAATACTGAAGCCTTCTTT	CVSSQDNTEAFF
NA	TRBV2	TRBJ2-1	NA	TGTGCCAGCAGTTTCCTCAATGAGGAGTTCTTC	CASSFLNEEFF
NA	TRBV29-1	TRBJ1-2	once	TGCAGCGTTGAAGGGGCTTGGGAGTGCTACACCTTC	CSVEGAWECYTF
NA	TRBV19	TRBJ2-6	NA	TGTGACAGTAGTATGGGCAGGGAGACCTCTGGGGCCAACGTCCTGACTTTC	CDSSMGRETSGANVLTF
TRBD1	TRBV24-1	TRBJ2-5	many	TGTGCCACCAGTGACCTAGGGACAGGGGGCTTCCGAGAGACCCAGTACTTC	CATSDLGTGGFRETQYF
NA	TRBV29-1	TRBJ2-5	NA	TGCAGCGTTGTGATTCCAGACAGGAAGATCCAGTACTTC	CSVVIPDRKIQYF
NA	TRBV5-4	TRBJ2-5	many	TGTGCCAGCAGCTATGGGTCGGGGGCGCGGGAGACCCAGTACTTC	CASSYGSGARETQYF
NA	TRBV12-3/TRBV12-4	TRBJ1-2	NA	TGTGCCAGCAGCTTAGACCCGGCCTCAGTGTATGGCTACACCTTC	CASSLDPASVYGYTF
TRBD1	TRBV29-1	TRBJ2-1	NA	TGCTGCGTTGGAACAGGGGACTACAATGAGCAGTTCTTC	CCVGTGDYNEQFF
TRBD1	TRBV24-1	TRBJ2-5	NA	TGTGCCACTAGTGGAAGACAGGGGCAAGAGTCCCAATACTTC	CATSGRQGQESQYF
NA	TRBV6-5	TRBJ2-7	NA	TGTGTCAACAGGACACTAGGTTCCTACGAGCAGTACTTC	CVNRTLGSYEQYF
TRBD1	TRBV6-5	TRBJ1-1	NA	TGTGCCAGTAGTAAGGGACAGGGGCCCAACACTGAAGCTATCTTT	CASSKGQGPNTEAIF
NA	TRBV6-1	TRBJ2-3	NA	TGTCCCAGTGCAATAGAGGCAGGGGTCACACATACGCAGTATTTT	CPSAIEAGVTHTQYF
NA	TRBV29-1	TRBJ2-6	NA	TGCAGCGTGAGGGTTGCTAGTTCGCGGGCCAACGCCCTGACTTTC	CSVRVASSRANALTF
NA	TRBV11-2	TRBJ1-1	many	TGTGCCAGCAGCAACTACAGGAACACTGAAGCTTTCTTT	CASSNYRNTEAFF
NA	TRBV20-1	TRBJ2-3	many	TGCAGTGCTCACCCACTAGCCCCGGCGGCAGATACGCAGTATTTT	CSAHPLAPAADTQYF
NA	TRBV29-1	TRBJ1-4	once	TGCAGCATCGGGACATGGGGAACTAATGAAAAACTGTTTTTT	CSIGTWGTNEKLFF
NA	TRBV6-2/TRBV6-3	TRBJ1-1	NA	TGTGCCAGTAGTTTCCCCCGGGGGAGGATCACTGAAGCTTTCTTT	CASSFPRGRITEAFF